What follows is one TCR beta chain and its context. Its antigen is not known. It was with 60 Vbeta and 13 Jbeta primers that the PCR ran. The assay was immunoSEQ multiplex PCR, and TCRdb's table has in-frame clones only and misses some. Of approximately 190,000 clones in the sample, 65% to 85% were seen once. This entry comes from a study of cytomegalovirus exposure and HLA in healthy donors. General observations from the study: One variant, a missense change in DCLRE1C, was linked in a later analysis to TCR beta V- and J-gene trimming.

The CDR3 spans 13 residues. Germline lookup yields CDR1 SGHRS and CDR2 YFSETQ. V was cut by 4 bases and J by 1 base, with 8 bases left in between. The rearrangement uses TRBV5-1 and TRBJ2-5; D is undetermined. The sequenced sample was PBMCs. This sequence originates from a man aged 50-59 years in good health and CMV-seronegative. For the CDR3, the DNA is TGCGCCAGCAGCCCTTCCCCCCAAGAGACCCAGTACTTC. Translating it yields CASSPSPQETQYF.